The 18 T cell receptor beta chains below were found in one sample sequenced in a study of T cells in Graves' hyperthyroidism and ophthalmopathy. Amplified TCR beta CDR3 regions came from RNA transcripts. A first-round RT-PCR of the TCR CDR3 used the HTBI primer set. From the multiplex PCR reads, TCRdb called clonotypes with MiXCR, one entry per CDR3 protein. The sample includes more than 500,000 distinct CDR3 sequences, about 16% of them seen just once. The specimen sequenced was blood. These receptor sequences come from a woman between 25 and 40 years old with Graves' ophthalmopathy.

This clonotype has a handful of counts. The genes are TRBV6-2 or TRBV6-3 and TRBJ2-1, with a possible D match to TRBD2 (6 bases). CDR1 is MNHEY, CDR2 SVGEGT, per germline. The CDR3 is made up of 15 amino acids. Trimming shortened V by 2 bases and J by 3 bases, and 11 bases separated the two germline ends. The chain's CDR3 is CASSYLSDYYNEQFF. The DNA of the CDR3 is TGTGCCAGCAGTTACCTCTCGGACTACTACAATGAGCAGTTCTTC.

This chain links TRBV4-1 with TRBJ1-3; D gene uncertain. In germline, CDR1 is MGHRA, CDR2 YSYEKL. Between the trimmed V and J ends, which lost 6 bases and 0 bases, there was a span of 12 bases. The CDR3 length is 15 residues. CDR3 sequence reads: CASRKTFSSGNTIYF. The DNA for the CDR3 is TGCGCCAGCAGGAAGACTTTTTCCTCTGGAAACACCATATATTTT.

There are many counts of this clonotype. The chain couples TRBV18 to TRBJ2-7; a weak D match, TRBD2 (5 bases). The CDR3 contains 13 residues. V shed 3 bases and J shed 4 bases, with 10 bases lying between them. CDR1 and CDR2 (germline): KGHSH, LQKENI. DNA for the CDR3: TGTGCCAGCTCACCTTCCCCGGGATACGAGCAGTACTTC. Its translation: CASSPSPGYEQYF.

This clonotype was picked up many times. The gene calls are TRBV6-1 and TRBJ2-1; 15 bases map to TRBD2. Germline V gene data show CDR1 as MNHNS and CDR2 as SASEGT. There are 15 residues in the CDR3. The junction had 3 bases not matched to a gene; V was cut back by 5 bases and J by 7 bases. The CDR3 is CASSPGTSGRNEQFF. The CDR3 DNA is TGTGCCAGCAGTCCCGGGACTAGCGGGAGGAATGAGCAGTTCTTC.

This chain connects TRBV28 to TRBJ2-1; TRBD2 aligns across 8 bases. The CDR3 covers 16 residues. Germline V lookup: CDR1 MDHEN, CDR2 SYDVKM. The V segment lost 3 bases and the J segment 9 bases; nucleotides outside the gene matches: 13. In nucleotides, the CDR3 is TGTGCCAGCAGTTTCGCGGGGGGAGGGGGTTATGGTGAGCAGTTCTTC. This encodes CASSFAGGGGYGEQFF.

This clonotype came up many times. V gene TRBV6-1 combines with J gene TRBJ2-7; 7 bases agree with TRBD1. The J segment lost 3 bases and the V segment lost 5 bases, leaving 10 bases of the junction unmatched. In germline, CDR1 is MNHNS, CDR2 SASEGT. The CDR3 has 15 residues. The CDR3 protein is CASSPPPGQSYEQYF. CDR3 bases: TGTGCCAGCAGTCCACCTCCGGGACAGAGCTACGAGCAGTACTTC.

The table lists this clonotype with a few counts. V gene TRBV6-2 or TRBV6-3 combines with J gene TRBJ2-1, with D tentatively TRBD1 (7 bases). Trimming shortened V by 3 bases and J by 2 bases, and 11 bases separated the two germline ends. This CDR3 is built from 15 residues. Germline V gene lookup returns CDR1 MNHEY and CDR2 SVGEGT. CDR3 bases: TGTGCCAGCAGTTATCAGGGGGGCCCCTACAATGAGCAGTTCTTC. Its translation is CASSYQGGPYNEQFF.

This clonotype has a handful of counts. V gene TRBV29-1 combines with J gene TRBJ2-1; D could derive from TRBD1 or TRBD2 (6 bases each). Germline loops: CDR1 SQVTM, CDR2 ANQGSEA. The ends were cut back, 2 bases at V and 8 bases at J, with 22 bases in the middle. This CDR3 has 16 amino acids. CDR3 sequence reads: CSVELLGDGGGDEQFF. CDR3 sequence (DNA): TGCAGCGTTGAACTTTTGGGGGATGGGGGCGGGGATGAGCAGTTCTTC.

The genes are TRBV7-9 and TRBJ2-2; D is unresolved. The germline gives CDR1 SEHNR, CDR2 FQNEAQ (reference sequence). V was clipped by 5 bases and J by 0 bases, with 7 bases between them. The CDR3 covers 14 residues. The CDR3 spells CASSRLANTGELFF. The DNA for the CDR3 is TGTGCCAGCAGCCGACTCGCGAACACCGGGGAGCTGTTTTTT.

The chain links TRBV9 to TRBJ2-1, with TRBD2 matching over 9 bases. With V trimmed by 3 bases and J by 5 bases, 3 bases remained unmatched. The CDR3 has 14 residues. CDR1 is SGDLS and CDR2 is YYNGEE in the germline V gene. The chain's CDR3 is CASSASGENNEQFF. The CDR3 DNA is TGTGCCAGCAGCGCTAGCGGGGAAAACAATGAGCAGTTCTTC.

This clonotype was picked up a small number of times. The chain combines TRBV4-3 with TRBJ2-7, with a possible D match to TRBD2 (6 bases). CDR1 and CDR2 from the germline V gene are LGHNA and YSLEER. V shed 0 bases and J shed 5 bases, with 14 bases lying between them. The CDR3 loop spans 15 amino acids. The CDR3 loop reads CASSQDVGGVNEQYF. The CDR3 coding sequence is TGCGCCAGCAGCCAAGATGTTGGAGGGGTCAACGAGCAGTACTTC.

DNA for the CDR3: TGTGCCAGCAGTTACAGGGGGCCGGAAGGCTACACCTTC. Its protein product is CASSYRGPEGYTF. The chain joins TRBV6-5 to TRBJ1-2; 7 positions agree with TRBD1. The CDR3 has 13 residues. V shed 2 bases, J shed 8 bases, and the junction held 5 bases outside the gene matches. Looked up from germline, CDR1 is MNHEY and CDR2 is SVGAGI.

This clonotype has a count of ten or more. The gene calls are TRBV4-1 and TRBJ2-7; 11 nucleotides match TRBD1. The CDR3 covers 15 residues. From germline, CDR1 is MGHRA and CDR2 YSYEKL. V dropped 0 bases and J dropped 7; count of bases not matched to a gene: 5. CDR3 nucleotide sequence: TGCGCCAGCAGCCAAGATTTGGACAGGGGGCGGGAGCAGTACTTC. Translating it yields CASSQDLDRGREQYF.

This clonotype was observed many times. The chain joins TRBV5-1 to TRBJ1-1; 8 bases line up with TRBD1. Germline V gives CDR1 SGHRS, CDR2 YFSETQ. The CDR3 runs 16 residues. Losses at the gene ends were 1 base for V and 2 bases for J; bases not matched to a gene: 7. DNA for the CDR3: TGCGCCAGCAGCTTGAGTCCGGGACAGGTAAACACTGAAGCTTTCTTT. Its protein product is CASSLSPGQVNTEAFF. Filled out from reference TRBV5-1 and TRBJ1-1, the complete variable domain reads KAGVTQTPRYLIKTRGQQVTLSCSPISGHRSVSWYQQTPGQGLQFLFEYFSETQRNKGNFPGRFSGRQFSNSRSEMNVSTLELGDSALYLCASSLSPGQVNTEAFFGQGTRLTVV.

This clonotype was seen repeatedly, ten times or more. This chain joins TRBV27 and TRBJ2-2; 14 positions agree with TRBD2. The CDR3 consists of 17 residues. Germline V gene sequence: CDR1 MNHEY, CDR2 SMNVEV (reference sequence). Germline trimming cut 7 bases from V and 2 bases from J; bases unmatched to any gene: 6. The CDR3 reads CASTWGLAGVNTGELFF. CDR3 in DNA: TGTGCCAGCACCTGGGGACTAGCGGGAGTCAACACCGGGGAGCTGTTTTTT.

The chain couples TRBV28 to TRBJ1-2; 7 bases match TRBD1. The CDR3 covers 13 residues. Germline V gene sequence: CDR1 MDHEN, CDR2 SYDVKM. The trim removed 11 bases at V and 1 base at J, leaving 7 bases unmatched. Here the CDR3 DNA reads TGTGCCGCACAGGGGACGTTTAACTATGGCTACACCTTC. It codes for CAAQGTFNYGYTF.

This clonotype was seen ten or more times. The chain combines TRBV3-1 with TRBJ1-3; possibly TRBD1 for D (5 bases). Germline V CDR1 and CDR2: LGHDT, YNNKEL (reference sequence). The CDR3 runs to 15 residues. V gave up 4 bases and J gave up 0 bases, with 10 bases separating them. The CDR3 loop reads CASSLQEFSGNTIYF. Here the CDR3 DNA reads TGTGCCAGCAGCCTACAGGAGTTCTCTGGAAACACCATATATTTT.

This clonotype was found a few times. The J gene is TRBJ2-4, the V gene TRBV6-1; no reliable D call. This CDR3 comprises 14 residues. V was trimmed by 5 bases and J by 0 bases, leaving 8 bases between them. Per germline, CDR1 MNHNS and CDR2 SASEGT. CDR3 loop: CASSPPVAKNIQYF. The CDR3 DNA sequence: TGTGCCAGCAGTCCCCCAGTAGCCAAAAACATTCAGTACTTC.